A single sample gave rise to the 10 T cell receptor beta chains below, sequenced in a study of OX40 agonist ivuxolimab in advanced cancers. The method was immunoSEQ multiplex PCR; TCRdb's version includes in-frame clones alone and lacks a portion of them. The sample shows about 11,000 clones, more than 75% of them seen only once. The starting material was CD4+ or CD8+ T cells sorted from blood, obtained in a trial of the OX40 agonist ivuxolimab. The receptors stem from an adult with an advanced solid tumor such as melanoma, head and neck, liver or kidney cancer.

The V call is TRBV7-8, the J call TRBJ2-7; D call uncertain. The germline gives CDR1 SGHVS, CDR2 FQNEAQ. Trimming left V 5 bases short and J 4 bases short, with 21 bases between. This CDR3 spans 16 amino acids. The CDR3 bases are TGTGCCAGCAGCCCTACGGTAACGAGAAGTGATTACGAGCAGTACTTC. Translating gives CASSPTVTRSDYEQYF.

On this clone: The germline gene is not matched at one end of the junction; a read error may be the cause. The V call is TRBV29-1, the J call TRBJ1-1, with 9 bases identical to TRBD1. Germline CDR1 and CDR2: SQVTM and ANQGSEA. CDR3 length: 15 amino acids. The CDR3 DNA reads TGCAGCGCGACTTTACGGGACAGGGAGGACACTGAAGCTTTCTTC. This gives the protein CSATLRDREDTEAFF.

The rearrangement links TRBV28 to TRBJ2-7; 7 positions agree with TRBD1. V lost 10 bases to trimming and J lost 5 bases; unmatched junction nucleotides: 8. CDR1 is MDHEN and CDR2 is SYDVKM in the germline V gene. The CDR3 runs 12 residues. Here the CDR3 DNA reads TGTGCCACCCAGACAGGGTTTGACGAGCAGTACTTC. This sequence encodes CATQTGFDEQYF.

J is TRBJ2-7 and V is TRBV7-9; 11 bases map to TRBD2. Trimming removed 5 bases from V and 5 bases from J; junction bases left unmatched: 8. The CDR3 runs to 15 residues. CDR1 and CDR2 from the germline V gene are SEHNR and FQNEAQ (reference sequence). CDR3 DNA: TGTGCCAGCAGCCGATTAGCGGGAGGGGGACACGAGCAGTACTTC. Translating it yields CASSRLAGGGHEQYF.

Only one count was recorded for this clone. The chain couples TRBV28 to TRBJ1-2; 7 bases are a match to TRBD1. In germline, CDR1 is MDHEN, CDR2 SYDVKM. V lost 3 bases to trimming and J lost 4 bases; unmatched junction nucleotides: 5. The CDR3 is made up of 14 amino acids. This CDR3 is CASSFGTDAYGYTF. The CDR3 DNA sequence: TGTGCCAGCAGTTTTGGGACAGACGCCTATGGCTACACCTTC.

The CDR3 sequence is CASSYGPTPREKLFF. The CDR3 DNA follows: TGTGCCAGCAGTTACGGGCCGACCCCCCGGGAAAAACTGTTTTTT. This chain joins TRBV6-5 and TRBJ1-4; D is unresolved. The V end lost 2 bases, the J end lost 8 bases, and 15 bases lay between the germline ends. This CDR3 comprises 15 residues. In germline, CDR1 is MNHEY, CDR2 SVGAGI.

The chain couples TRBV11-2 to TRBJ2-2, with 8 nucleotides matching TRBD1. Germline V gene data show CDR1 as SGHAT and CDR2 as FQNNGV. V lost 4 bases, J lost 3 bases, and 10 bases stayed unmatched. The length of the CDR3 is 17 residues. In DNA form, the CDR3 reads TGTGCCAGCAGCTCCCCCCGGGACAGGAAATACACCGGGGAGCTGTTTTTT. It is translated as CASSSPRDRKYTGELFF.

The chain carries TRBV19 and TRBJ2-7; perhaps TRBD2 as D (6 bases). Germline CDR1 is LNHDA and CDR2 is SQIVND (reference sequence). CDR3 length: 14 residues. V lost 3 bases and J lost 2, with 11 bases in between. In DNA form, the CDR3 reads TGTGCCAGTAGTATCATAGGAGGGGCCTACGAGCAGTACTTC. Protein product: CASSIIGGAYEQYF.

The chain combines TRBV28 with TRBJ1-4; tentatively, D is TRBD1 (6 bases). Germline V CDR1 and CDR2: MDHEN, SYDVKM. V lost 6 bases and J lost 0, with 11 bases in between. The CDR3 loop spans 15 amino acids. CDR3 protein: CASRSTGATNEKLFF. CDR3 in DNA: TGTGCCAGCAGATCGACAGGCGCAACTAATGAAAAACTGTTTTTT. Full variable domain (rest looked up from reference TRBV28 and TRBJ1-4): DVKVTQSSRYLVKRTGEKVFLECVQDMDHENMFWYRQDPGLGLRLIYFSYDVKMKEKGDIPEGYSVSREKKERFSLILESASTNQTSMYLCASRSTGATNEKLFFGSGTQLSVL.

V and J are TRBV11-2 and TRBJ2-3; 14 bases are shared with TRBD2. Unmatched junction bases numbered 5, after V lost 6 bases and J lost 0 bases. The germline V gene has CDR1 SGHAT and CDR2 FQNNGV. The CDR3 is 17 residues long. The CDR3 DNA sequence: TGTGCCAGCAGACGAAGACTAGCGGGGGGGAGCACAGATACGCAGTATTTT. The encoded protein is CASRRRLAGGSTDTQYF.